This T cell receptor (beta chain) is from a study of T-cell memory formation after mild COVID-19. This clonotype was recorded a few times. Looked up from germline, CDR1 is SQVTM and CDR2 is ANQGSEA. The CDR3 covers 15 residues. Trimming at V came to 7 bases and at J to 5 bases, leaving 14 bases not matched to a gene. TCRdb used MiXCR to reprocess the 5' RACE reads, holding one entry per CDR3 protein. The data hold fewer than 150,000 distinct CDR3 sequences, with about 20% observed a single time. V gene TRBV29-1 combines with J gene TRBJ2-3; 8 bases are shared with TRBD1. Material for sequencing was PBMCs or a T cell subset sorted from them (not recorded which). This receptor was taken from a man younger than 30 who had mild COVID-19 (a few samples of this study predate the infection). Cell type and time point are not known. CDR3 region: CSAILIRGQGDTQYF. The CDR3 DNA sequence: TGCAGCGCAATCTTAATCAGGGGGCAAGGAGATACGCAGTATTTT.